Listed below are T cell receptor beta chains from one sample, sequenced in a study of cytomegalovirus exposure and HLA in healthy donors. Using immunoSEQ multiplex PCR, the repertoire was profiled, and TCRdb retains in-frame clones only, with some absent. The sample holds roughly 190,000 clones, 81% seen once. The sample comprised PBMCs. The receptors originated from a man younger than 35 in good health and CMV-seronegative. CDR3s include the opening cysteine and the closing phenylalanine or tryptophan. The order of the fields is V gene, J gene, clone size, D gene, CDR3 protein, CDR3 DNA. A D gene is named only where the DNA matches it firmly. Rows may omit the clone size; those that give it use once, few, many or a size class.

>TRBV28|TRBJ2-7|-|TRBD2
CASSPRTSGDEQYF
TGTGCCAGCAGTCCCCGGACTAGCGGGGACGAGCAGTACTTC
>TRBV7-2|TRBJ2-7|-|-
CASSIDRFSYEQYF
TGTGCCAGCAGCATCGACAGGTTCTCCTACGAGCAGTACTTC
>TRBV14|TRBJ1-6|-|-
CASSGTWGLYNSPLHF
TGTGCCAGCAGCGGAACTTGGGGACTGTATAATTCACCCCTCCACTTT
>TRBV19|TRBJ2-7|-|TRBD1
CASSPGQGAREQYF
TGTGCCAGTAGCCCGGGACAGGGGGCACGAGAGCAGTACTTC
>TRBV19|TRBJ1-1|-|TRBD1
CASKPGQVGKNTEAFF
TGTGCCAGTAAGCCCGGACAGGTGGGAAAAAACACTGAAGCTTTCTTT
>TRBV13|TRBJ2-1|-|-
CASSLTQTNNEQFF
TGTGCCAGCAGCTTAACTCAAACCAACAATGAGCAGTTCTTC
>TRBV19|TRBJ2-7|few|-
CASPREGAFYEQYF
TGTGCCAGTCCCCGGGAGGGGGCTTTCTACGAGCAGTACTTC
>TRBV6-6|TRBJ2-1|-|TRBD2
CASSWTSGGVNNEQFF
TGTGCCAGCAGCTGGACTAGCGGGGGAGTAAACAATGAGCAGTTCTTC
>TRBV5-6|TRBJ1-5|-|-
CASSQLPRLNQPQHF
TGTGCCAGCAGCCAACTACCCAGACTCAATCAGCCCCAGCATTTT
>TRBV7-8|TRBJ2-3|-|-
CASSLTTADTQYF
TGTGCCAGCAGCCTAACGACAGCGGATACGCAGTATTTT
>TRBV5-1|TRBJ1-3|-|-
CASRGGDGNTIYF
TGCGCCAGCAGGGGAGGAGATGGAAACACCATATATTTT
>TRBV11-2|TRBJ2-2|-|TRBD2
CASSSGLITGELFF
TGTGCCAGCAGCTCGGGACTAATCACCGGGGAGCTGTTTTTT
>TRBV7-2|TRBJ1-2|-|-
CASSARINYGYTF
TGTGCCAGCAGCGCGCGTATCAACTATGGCTACACCTTC
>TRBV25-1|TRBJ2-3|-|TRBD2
CASSGPTSGSTDTQYF
TGTGCCAGCAGTGGTCCAACTAGCGGAAGCACAGATACGCAGTATTTT
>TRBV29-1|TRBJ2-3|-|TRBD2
CSVGGEGTSGRPTDTQYF
TGCAGCGTTGGTGGGGAGGGGACTAGCGGGAGGCCAACAGATACGCAGTATTTT
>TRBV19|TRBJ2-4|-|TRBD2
CASSIGEGIQYF
TGTGCCAGTAGTATAGGGGAGGGCATTCAGTACTTC
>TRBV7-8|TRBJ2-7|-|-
CASSHKGRGDEQYF
TGTGCCAGCAGCCACAAAGGCAGGGGCGACGAGCAGTACTTC
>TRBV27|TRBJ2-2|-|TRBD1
CASSFGQGRTGELFF
TGTGCCAGCAGCTTTGGACAGGGTCGGACCGGGGAGCTGTTTTTT
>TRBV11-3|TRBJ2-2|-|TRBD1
CASSSTGTNTGELFF
TGTGCCAGCAGCTCGACAGGGACGAACACCGGGGAGCTGTTTTTT
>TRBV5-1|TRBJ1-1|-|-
CASSSPTGTRSRNTEAFF
TGCGCCAGCAGCTCCCCTACCGGGACACGAAGTCGGAACACTGAAGCTTTCTTT
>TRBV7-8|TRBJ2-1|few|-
CASRFGGNSYNEQFF
TGTGCCAGCAGGTTTGGCGGAAACTCCTACAATGAGCAGTTCTTC
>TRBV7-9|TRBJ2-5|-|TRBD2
CASSLGLANQETQYF
TGTGCCAGCAGCTTAGGACTAGCGAATCAAGAGACCCAGTACTTC
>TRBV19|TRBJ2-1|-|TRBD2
CASSPRAGLSYNEQFF
TGTGCCAGTAGTCCCCGAGCGGGACTTTCCTACAATGAGCAGTTCTTC
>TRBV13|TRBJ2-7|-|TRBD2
CASSLLAGTYEQYF
TGTGCCAGCAGCTTACTAGCGGGAACCTACGAGCAGTACTTC
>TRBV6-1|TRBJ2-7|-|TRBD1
CASSESSRGLEQYF
TGTGCCAGCAGTGAGAGCTCCAGGGGGCTCGAGCAGTACTTC
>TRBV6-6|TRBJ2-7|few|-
CASTGSRVHEQYF
TGTGCCAGTACAGGGTCCCGGGTTCACGAGCAGTACTTC
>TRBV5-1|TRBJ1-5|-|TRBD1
CASSTGESDQPQHF
TGCGCCAGCAGCACAGGGGAGAGTGATCAGCCCCAGCATTTT
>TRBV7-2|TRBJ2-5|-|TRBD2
CASSIQAGGETQYF
TGTGCCAGCAGCATCCAGGCGGGAGGAGAGACCCAGTACTTC